The 8 T cell receptor beta chains listed next were all sequenced from one sample in a study of Ad26.COV2.S vaccination and SARS-CoV-2 variants (dated by TCRdb to 2020 to 2022). The treatment or condition label here, explained by the study, means: roughly 18 received Ad26.COV2.S at low or high dose, single or two shots; about 5 received placebo; per-sample allocation not given. Repertoires of vaccine and placebo recipients were sequenced from samples taken on day 63 after the first injection. Library prep was done by the immunoSEQ multiplex PCR assay. Here the immuneACCESS table is served through TCRdb, limited to in-frame sequences with V and J called. Missing clones are a known gap in these copies; in checked studies unresolved V genes cover under half, and the rest lacks a known reason. The sample has under 300,000 clones on record, around nine tenths of them singletons. Roughly 3% of the sample rests with the top ten.

The sequenced sample was peripheral blood, obtained in a trial of Ad26.COV2.S vaccine versus placebo. The source is a person aged 18-65 years who received the Ad26.COV2.S COVID-19 vaccine or a placebo.

The chain joins TRBV27 to TRBJ2-2; D might be TRBD1 (5 bases). Germline V gene lookup returns CDR1 MNHEY and CDR2 SMNVEV (reference sequence). CDR3 length: 15 amino acids. Between the trimmed V and J ends, which lost 6 bases and 0 bases, there was a span of 11 bases. Here the CDR3 reads CASSPGATNTGELFF. The CDR3 nucleotides are TGTGCCAGCAGCCCTGGGGCCACGAACACCGGGGAGCTGTTTTTT.

The genes are TRBV30 and TRBJ2-4; 9 positions match TRBD1. This CDR3 comprises 14 residues. The junction had 9 bases not matched to a gene; V was cut back by 3 bases and J by 9 bases. Germline assignment: CDR1 GTSNPN and CDR2 SVGIG (reference sequence). The CDR3 DNA follows: TGTGCCTGGAGAACAGGGGGCGAAAGGGGCATTCAGTACTTC. As protein: CAWRTGGERGIQYF.

The chain carries TRBV7-9 and TRBJ2-7; possible D gene TRBD1, 6 bases. The CDR3 is 17 amino acids. Between the trimmed V and J ends, which lost 1 base and 2 bases, there was a span of 18 bases. Germline-derived CDR1 and CDR2 are SEHNR and FQNEAQ (reference sequence). In DNA form, the CDR3 reads TGTGCCAGCAGCTTAGGATCTTTCGACAGGACAACCTACGAGCAGTACTTC. Translated, it gives CASSLGSFDRTTYEQYF. The full variable domain, its missing parts supplied by reference TRBV7-9 and TRBJ2-7, is DTGVSQNPRHKITKRGQNVTFRCDPISEHNRLYWYRQTLGQGPEFLTYFQNEAQLEKSRLLSDRFSAERPKGSFSTLEIQRTEQGDSAMYLCASSLGSFDRTTYEQYFGPGTRLTVT.

This chain links TRBV7-2 with TRBJ2-5, with no clear D. The V end lost 3 bases, the J end lost 1 base, and 6 bases lay between the germline ends. The CDR3 runs 13 residues. Per the germline V gene, CDR1 is SGHTA and CDR2 is FQGNSA. The CDR3: CASSFPPQETQYF. CDR3 DNA sequence: TGTGCCAGCAGCTTTCCCCCCCAAGAGACCCAGTACTTC.

V and J are TRBV2 and TRBJ2-7, with TRBD1 as a possible D gene (5 bases). This CDR3 region has 11 residues. Germline CDR1 reads SNHLY; CDR2 reads FYNNEI. V gave up 6 bases and J gave up 12 bases, with 15 bases separating them. The chain's CDR3 is CASRASRAVYV. In DNA form, the CDR3 reads TGTGCCAGCAGGGCCTCCAGGGCGGTGTACGTC.

The chain uses TRBV7-9 and TRBJ2-3; possible D gene TRBD2, 7 bases. Trimming shortened V by 4 bases and J by 7 bases, and 12 bases separated the two germline ends. Germline loops: CDR1 SEHNR, CDR2 FQNEAQ (reference sequence). The CDR3 is 13 amino acids. The CDR3 loop reads CASSSGGANTQYF. In DNA form, the CDR3 reads TGTGCCAGCAGCTCGGGGGGCGCGAATACGCAGTATTTT.

V gene TRBV4-1 combines with J gene TRBJ2-1; perhaps TRBD1 as D (5 bases). With 2 bases removed from V and 4 bases from J, the gap between germline ends came to 15 bases. CDR1 MGHRA and CDR2 YSYEKL come from the germline V gene. The CDR3 covers 16 residues. The CDR3: CASSQFWQGTYNEQFF. DNA for the CDR3: TGCGCCAGCAGCCAATTCTGGCAGGGTACTTACAATGAGCAGTTCTTC.

This clone was found a few times. CDR3 sequence reads: CASSPSGRIGDSPLHF. CDR3 nucleotide sequence: TGTGCCAGCAGCCCCTCAGGCAGGATCGGTGATTCACCCCTCCACTTT. The chain has TRBV9 and TRBJ1-6; D gene unclear. Trimming took 4 bases from V and 8 from J, leaving 19 bases between them. This CDR3 region has 16 residues. Germline V lookup: CDR1 SGDLS, CDR2 YYNGEE.